The clone carrying this T cell receptor (beta chain) was seen more than once but under ten times. The data are from a study of T-cell memory formation after mild COVID-19. TCRdb ran MiXCR on the 5' RACE reads and lists one entry per CDR3 protein. The profile shows around 60,000 distinct CDR3 sequences, over 7.5% of them singletons. The V gene's germline CDR1 is SGHRS and CDR2 YFSETQ. Trimming at V came to 4 bases and at J to 9 bases, leaving 7 bases not matched to a gene. CDR3 length: 13 residues. The chain is built from TRBV5-1 and TRBJ2-3; TRBD1 matches 8 bases. The receptor's source is a man in his late teens or twenties who had mild COVID-19 (a few samples of this study predate the infection). Cell type and time point are not known. Sequenced input: PBMCs or a T cell subset sorted from them (not recorded which). The CDR3 here is CASSLMTGDTQYF. In DNA, the CDR3 is TGCGCCAGCAGCCTTATGACAGGGGACACGCAGTATTTT. Together with reference TRBV5-1 and TRBJ2-3, the CDR3 gives the full variable domain: KAGVTQTPRYLIKTRGQQVTLSCSPISGHRSVSWYQQTPGQGLQFLFEYFSETQRNKGNFPGRFSGRQFSNSRSEMNVSTLELGDSALYLCASSLMTGDTQYFGPGTRLTVL.